The T cell receptor (beta chain) described here comes from a study of CD8 T cells in ankylosing spondylitis. TCRdb fed the 5' RACE reads into MiXCR, producing one record per CDR3 protein. The data show approximately 140,000 distinct CDR3 sequences, with more than 15% seen just once and 30% to 35% held by the top ten. Study results and limitations: Within ankylosing spondylitis blood, a TCR beta motif made up of seven to nine highly homologous variants appeared to be characteristic.

This CDR3 is 14 amino acids long. The V segment lost 4 bases and the J segment 6 bases; nucleotides outside the gene matches: 5. Germline V CDR1 and CDR2: MNHNS, SASEGT. This clonotype was detected only a few times. Its specificity is unknown. This clonotype originated in a male donor with ankylosing spondylitis. The rearrangement links TRBV6-1 to TRBJ1-4, with 7 bases matching TRBD1. The sequencing input was blood, either unsorted or a sorted T cell fraction (not recorded which). CDR3 amino acids: CASSGLGTDEKLFF. The CDR3, as DNA: TGTGCCAGCAGTGGATTAGGGACAGATGAAAAACTGTTTTTT.